A selection of T cell receptor beta chains follows, all from one sample in a study of cytomegalovirus exposure and HLA in healthy donors. Assay used: immunoSEQ multiplex PCR; TCRdb lists only in-frame clones, some missing. Among around 150,000 clones listed, about three fifths were seen once. Sequenced sample: PBMCs. The receptors here all came from a woman under 40 in good health and CMV-seropositive. Each CDR3 is given with its conserved first and last residue. Fields, in order: D gene, CDR3 length, V gene, J gene, clone size, CDR3 protein, CDR3 DNA. D genes are given only for firm matches. Clone size is given for some rows only: seen once, a few or many times, or a class if the clone is expanded.

d_call: -
cdr3_length: 14
v_call: TRBV6-1
j_call: TRBJ1-2
clone_size: -
cdr3_aa: CASSIGRANYGYTF
cdr3_nt: TGTGCCAGCAGCATTGGGAGGGCCAACTATGGCTACACCTTC

d_call: -
cdr3_length: 14
v_call: TRBV6-5
j_call: TRBJ1-1
clone_size: -
cdr3_aa: CASSRDIDSTEAFF
cdr3_nt: TGTGCCAGCAGTCGGGACATCGATTCCACTGAAGCTTTCTTT

d_call: -
cdr3_length: 14
v_call: TRBV25-1
j_call: TRBJ2-3
clone_size: -
cdr3_aa: CASRRAGDLDTQYF
cdr3_nt: TGTGCCAGCAGGAGGGCAGGGGATCTAGATACGCAGTATTTT

d_call: -
cdr3_length: 13
v_call: TRBV10-1
j_call: TRBJ2-5
clone_size: -
cdr3_aa: CASSESPGETQYF
cdr3_nt: TGCGCCAGCAGTGAAAGCCCGGGGGAGACCCAGTACTTC

d_call: TRBD1
cdr3_length: 13
v_call: TRBV2
j_call: TRBJ1-2
clone_size: -
cdr3_aa: CASRSGQDYGYTF
cdr3_nt: TGTGCCAGCAGGTCAGGACAGGACTATGGCTACACCTTC

d_call: TRBD2
cdr3_length: 14
v_call: TRBV5-1
j_call: TRBJ2-3
clone_size: -
cdr3_aa: CASKTSGSTDTQYF
cdr3_nt: TGCGCCAGCAAAACTAGCGGGAGCACAGATACGCAGTATTTT

d_call: -
cdr3_length: 15
v_call: TRBV6-5
j_call: TRBJ2-3
clone_size: -
cdr3_aa: CASSYSGRVWDTQYF
cdr3_nt: TGTGCCAGCAGTTACTCGGGCAGGGTTTGGGATACGCAGTATTTT

d_call: TRBD1
cdr3_length: 17
v_call: TRBV10-3
j_call: TRBJ1-2
clone_size: -
cdr3_aa: CATTYRDRGSLGYGYTF
cdr3_nt: TGTGCCACCACCTACCGGGACAGGGGATCTCTCGGCTATGGCTACACCTTC

d_call: -
cdr3_length: 13
v_call: TRBV5-5
j_call: TRBJ2-7
clone_size: -
cdr3_aa: CASSLGRQVEQYF
cdr3_nt: TGTGCCAGCAGCTTGGGTCGCCAGGTCGAGCAGTACTTC

d_call: -
cdr3_length: 14
v_call: TRBV19
j_call: TRBJ1-1
clone_size: few
cdr3_aa: CASSIRGSGTEAFF
cdr3_nt: TGTGCCAGTAGTATCAGGGGCTCAGGCACTGAAGCTTTCTTT

d_call: -
cdr3_length: 16
v_call: TRBV5-4
j_call: TRBJ2-3
clone_size: -
cdr3_aa: CASSLDVRASTDTQYF
cdr3_nt: TGTGCCAGCAGCTTGGATGTGAGAGCTAGCACAGATACGCAGTATTTT

d_call: -
cdr3_length: 15
v_call: TRBV9
j_call: TRBJ1-5
clone_size: few
cdr3_aa: CASSVSGYSNQPQHF
cdr3_nt: TGTGCCAGCAGCGTATCCGGGTATAGCAATCAGCCCCAGCATTTT

d_call: TRBD1
cdr3_length: 12
v_call: TRBV6-1
j_call: TRBJ2-7
clone_size: -
cdr3_aa: CASSRDSYEQYF
cdr3_nt: TGTGCCAGCAGTCGGGACAGCTACGAGCAGTACTTC

d_call: TRBD1
cdr3_length: 14
v_call: TRBV19
j_call: TRBJ2-7
clone_size: -
cdr3_aa: CASSITDREYEQYF
cdr3_nt: TGTGCCAGTAGTATCACCGACAGGGAGTACGAGCAGTACTTC

d_call: -
cdr3_length: 14
v_call: TRBV4-1
j_call: TRBJ2-7
clone_size: -
cdr3_aa: CASSQATVSYEQYF
cdr3_nt: TGCGCCAGCAGCCAAGCTACGGTTTCCTACGAGCAGTACTTC

d_call: TRBD2
cdr3_length: 14
v_call: TRBV5-1
j_call: TRBJ2-1
clone_size: few
cdr3_aa: CASSQRGPDNEQFF
cdr3_nt: TGCGCCAGCTCCCAGCGGGGGCCCGACAATGAGCAGTTCTTC

d_call: -
cdr3_length: 12
v_call: TRBV28
j_call: TRBJ2-1
clone_size: -
cdr3_aa: CASSLPEGEQFF
cdr3_nt: TGTGCCAGCAGTTTACCCGAGGGTGAGCAGTTCTTC

d_call: TRBD1
cdr3_length: 18
v_call: TRBV15
j_call: TRBJ1-4
clone_size: -
cdr3_aa: CATSRDWYRGFPNEKLFF
cdr3_nt: TGTGCCACCAGCAGAGATTGGTACAGGGGCTTCCCTAATGAAAAACTGTTTTTT

d_call: -
cdr3_length: 14
v_call: TRBV5-1
j_call: TRBJ2-3
clone_size: -
cdr3_aa: CASSGRTATDTQYF
cdr3_nt: TGCGCCAGCAGCGGGCGGACTGCCACAGATACGCAGTATTTT

d_call: TRBD1
cdr3_length: 16
v_call: TRBV11-2
j_call: TRBJ1-1
clone_size: few
cdr3_aa: CASSSVTTDRAGGAFF
cdr3_nt: TGTGCCAGCAGCTCCGTAACTACCGACAGGGCCGGTGGCGCTTTCTTT

d_call: TRBD1
cdr3_length: 13
v_call: TRBV28
j_call: TRBJ1-2
clone_size: -
cdr3_aa: CASSTTGGSGYTF
cdr3_nt: TGTGCCAGCAGTACAACAGGGGGAAGTGGCTACACCTTC

d_call: TRBD2
cdr3_length: 16
v_call: TRBV7-9
j_call: TRBJ2-1
clone_size: -
cdr3_aa: CASSFPGTRAGNEQFF
cdr3_nt: TGTGCCAGCAGCTTCCCCGGGACTAGAGCTGGCAATGAGCAGTTCTTC

d_call: -
cdr3_length: 15
v_call: TRBV9
j_call: TRBJ1-3
clone_size: -
cdr3_aa: CASSPGQPSGNTIYF
cdr3_nt: TGTGCCAGCAGTCCGGGACAACCCTCTGGAAACACCATATATTTT

d_call: -
cdr3_length: 12
v_call: TRBV7-7
j_call: TRBJ1-1
clone_size: -
cdr3_aa: CASSPLNTEAFF
cdr3_nt: TGTGCCAGCAGCCCTTTGAACACTGAAGCTTTCTTT

d_call: -
cdr3_length: 12
v_call: TRBV2
j_call: TRBJ1-5
clone_size: -
cdr3_aa: CASSGGAQPQHF
cdr3_nt: TGTGCCAGCAGTGGTGGGGCTCAGCCCCAGCATTTT

d_call: TRBD1
cdr3_length: 15
v_call: TRBV6-5
j_call: TRBJ2-7
clone_size: -
cdr3_aa: CASSILSGTGNEQYF
cdr3_nt: TGTGCCAGCAGCATCCTTTCCGGGACAGGTAACGAGCAGTACTTC